The 7 T cell receptor beta chains in this list originate from one sample, sequenced in a study of cytomegalovirus exposure and HLA in healthy donors. Researchers ran the PCR with 60 Vbeta and 13 Jbeta primers. Here immunoSEQ multiplex PCR was the method, and the copy in TCRdb shows in-frame clones only, minus some. Of 89,000 or so clones detected, 84% appear once; the ten largest clones hold 5.6%. The specimen sequenced was PBMCs. These receptors all come from a woman aged 18-29 years in good health and CMV-seropositive.

The genes are TRBV11-2 and TRBJ2-3; tentatively, D is TRBD2 (6 bases). The CDR3 runs 14 residues. Germline values: CDR1 SGHAT, CDR2 FQNNGV. V was clipped by 5 bases and J by 4 bases, with 13 bases between them. CDR3 loop: CASSPERRADTQYF. CDR3 DNA: TGTGCCAGCAGCCCGGAAAGGAGGGCAGATACGCAGTATTTT.

The rearrangement links TRBV27 to TRBJ2-7; 9 positions agree with TRBD2. CDR3 size: 14 residues. The J segment lost 4 bases and the V segment lost 8 bases, leaving 9 bases of the junction unmatched. Germline assignment: CDR1 MNHEY and CDR2 SMNVEV (reference sequence). The chain's CDR3 is CASGIAGVGYEQYF. The DNA for the CDR3 is TGTGCCAGCGGAATAGCGGGAGTGGGATACGAGCAGTACTTC.

This chain links TRBV28 with TRBJ2-3, with D perhaps matching TRBD2 (7 bases). The length of the CDR3 is 15 residues. Trimming took off 2 bases at V and 7 bases at J, with 16 bases between the two ends. Per germline, CDR1 MDHEN and CDR2 SYDVKM. CDR3 in DNA: TGTGCCAGCAGTTTACAAGGGGGAGGGGGAAATACGCAGTATTTT. It yields the protein CASSLQGGGGNTQYF.

The chain carries TRBV15 and TRBJ2-7; a possible D gene is TRBD1 (6 bases). V was clipped by 3 bases and J by 2 bases, with 14 bases between them. This CDR3 has 15 amino acids. The V gene's germline CDR1 is LNHNV and CDR2 YYDKDF (reference sequence). The chain's CDR3 is CATSRGFQGPYEQYF. In DNA form, the CDR3 reads TGTGCCACCAGCAGGGGGTTCCAGGGGCCCTACGAGCAGTACTTC.

CDR3 region: CASSAGTSGRIIDTQYF. CDR3 bases: TGTGCCAGCAGCGCGGGCACTAGCGGGAGAATAATAGATACGCAGTATTTT. The chain is built from TRBV9 and TRBJ2-3; 11 bases are shared with TRBD2. Looked up from germline, CDR1 is SGDLS and CDR2 is YYNGEE. The CDR3 has 17 amino acids. J gave up 5 bases and V 3 bases, and 11 bases lay outside the gene matches.

The rearrangement joins TRBV6-5 to TRBJ2-2; 12 bases are a match to TRBD1. The germline V gene encodes CDR1 MNHEY and CDR2 SVGAGI. V shed 6 bases and J 6 bases; nucleotides not matched to a gene: 5. The CDR3 is 15 residues long. The CDR3 loop is CASRRDRGLPGELFF. DNA of the CDR3: TGTGCCAGCAGGCGGGACAGGGGGCTTCCCGGGGAGCTGTTTTTT.

This chain links TRBV7-8 with TRBJ1-1; D is uncertain. The germline gives CDR1 SGHVS, CDR2 FQNEAQ. Trimming removed 2 bases from V and 6 bases from J, with 10 bases in between. The CDR3 sequence is 13 residues long. DNA for the CDR3: TGTGCCAGCAGCTTAATGAATGGGCCTGAAGCTTTCTTT. This translates into CASSLMNGPEAFF. The full variable domain, in which reference TRBV7-8 and TRBJ1-1 provide the parts outside the CDR3, is GAGVSQSPRYKVAKRGQDVALRCDPISGHVSLFWYQQALGQGPEFLTYFQNEAQLDKSGLPSDRFFAERPEGSVSTLKIQRTQQEDSAVYLCASSLMNGPEAFFGQGTRLTVV.